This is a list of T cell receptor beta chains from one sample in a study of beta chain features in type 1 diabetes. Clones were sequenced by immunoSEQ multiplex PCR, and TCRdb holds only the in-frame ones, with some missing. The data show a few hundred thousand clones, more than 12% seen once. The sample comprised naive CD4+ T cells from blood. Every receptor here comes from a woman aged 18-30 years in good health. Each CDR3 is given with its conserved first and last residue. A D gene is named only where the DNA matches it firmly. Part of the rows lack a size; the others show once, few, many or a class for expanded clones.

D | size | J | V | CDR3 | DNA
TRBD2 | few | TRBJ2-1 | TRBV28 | CASSEHSSGSGEQFF | TGTGCCAGCAGTGAACACTCTAGCGGGAGCGGTGAGCAGTTCTTC
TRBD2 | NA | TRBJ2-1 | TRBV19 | CASSPTSVSYNEQFF | TGTGCCAGTAGTCCTACTAGCGTCTCCTACAATGAGCAGTTCTTC
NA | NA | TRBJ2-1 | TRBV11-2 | CASSDGTYSYNEQFF | TGTGCCAGCAGCGACGGGACTTACTCCTACAATGAGCAGTTCTTC
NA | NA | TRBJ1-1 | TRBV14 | CASSQDRFGVEWSTEAFF | TGTGCCAGCAGCCAAGATAGGTTCGGGGTGGAGTGGAGCACTGAAGCTTTCTTT
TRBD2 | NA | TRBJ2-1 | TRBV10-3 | CAIRLAEYNEQFF | TGTGCCATCCGCCTAGCGGAGTACAATGAGCAGTTCTTC
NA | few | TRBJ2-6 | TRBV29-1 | CSVALSGANVLTF | TGCAGCGTTGCATTGTCTGGGGCCAACGTCCTGACTTTC
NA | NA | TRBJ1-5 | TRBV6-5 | CASSRTPDYQPQHF | TGTGCCAGCAGCCGGACACCAGATTATCAGCCCCAGCATTTT
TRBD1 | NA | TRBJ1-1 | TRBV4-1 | CASSPWDRGNTEAFF | TGCGCCAGCAGCCCCTGGGACAGGGGGAACACTGAAGCTTTCTTT
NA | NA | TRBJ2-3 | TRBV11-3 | CASSSLASTDTQYF | TGTGCCAGCAGCTCACTCGCTAGCACAGATACGCAGTATTTT
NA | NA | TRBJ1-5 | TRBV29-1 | CSVETGNQPQHF | TGCAGCGTTGAAACAGGCAATCAGCCCCAGCATTTT
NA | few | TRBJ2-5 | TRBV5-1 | CASSLSGQETQYF | TGCGCCAGCAGCTTGAGCGGGCAAGAGACCCAGTACTTC